This T cell receptor (beta chain) was obtained from a study of blood T cell repertoires in COVID-19. The CDR3 has 16 amino acids. This clone was seen a few times. The table came from immunoSEQ multiplex PCR; TCRdb's copy has only in-frame clones and leaves some out. The sample records some 120,000 clones, roughly 83% being singletons. The chain joins TRBV7-5 to TRBJ2-7; whether TRBD2, the table's D call, matches the DNA was not checked. TRBV7-5 is a pseudogene segment. Sequencing was performed on peripheral blood. This receptor was obtained from a woman between 25 and 40 years old who had recovered from COVID-19. The CDR3 coding sequence is TGTGCCAGAAGCTTAGGCCTAGCGGCTGCCCCCTACGAGCAGTACTTC. It translates to CARSLGLAAAPYEQYF.